Listed below are T cell receptor beta chains from one sample, sequenced in a study of blood T cell repertoires in COVID-19. Profiling relied on immunoSEQ multiplex PCR, and the TCRdb table lists in-frame clones only, not all of them. The table has tens of thousands of clones, approximately 91% seen once. Specimen: peripheral blood. These receptors originate from a man aged 55 to 70 with acute or convalescent COVID-19. CDR3s include the opening cysteine and the closing phenylalanine or tryptophan. The D gene is left open where the match is weak. Size is omitted from some rows. Given values are once, few, many or a class for expanded clones.

D gene: NA
V gene: TRBV7-2
J gene: TRBJ1-4
clone size: NA
CDR3 protein: CASSSAQGRANEKLFF
CDR3 DNA: TGTGCCAGCAGCTCCGCTCAGGGGCGGGCTAATGAAAAACTGTTTTTT

D gene: TRBD2
V gene: TRBV7-8
J gene: TRBJ2-3
clone size: NA
CDR3 protein: CASSPRGGSGADTQYF
CDR3 DNA: TGTGCCAGCAGCCCCCGCGGCGGGAGCGGGGCAGATACGCAGTATTTT

D gene: NA
V gene: TRBV4-2
J gene: TRBJ1-2
clone size: once
CDR3 protein: CASSLGQGDDYTF
CDR3 DNA: TGTGCCAGCAGCCTAGGCCAGGGCGATGACTACACCTTC

D gene: TRBD2
V gene: TRBV27
J gene: TRBJ2-2
clone size: NA
CDR3 protein: CASSSGGRAGELFF
CDR3 DNA: TGTGCCAGCAGTTCGGGGGGAAGGGCCGGGGAGCTGTTTTTT

D gene: TRBD2
V gene: TRBV9
J gene: TRBJ2-7
clone size: NA
CDR3 protein: CASSPRLATYEQYF
CDR3 DNA: TGTGCCAGCAGCCCCAGACTAGCGACTTACGAGCAGTACTTC

D gene: TRBD1
V gene: TRBV6-5
J gene: TRBJ1-3
clone size: NA
CDR3 protein: CASSTDRAGNTIYF
CDR3 DNA: TGTGCCAGCAGTACGGACAGGGCTGGAAACACCATATATTTT

D gene: NA
V gene: TRBV5-1
J gene: TRBJ2-3
clone size: NA
CDR3 protein: CASSLGLNTDTQYF
CDR3 DNA: TGCGCCAGCAGCTTGGGACTAAACACAGATACGCAGTATTTT

D gene: NA
V gene: TRBV19
J gene: TRBJ2-1
clone size: NA
CDR3 protein: CASSIDLRGGLNEQFF
CDR3 DNA: TGTGCCAGTAGTATAGATCTGCGAGGAGGCCTTAATGAGCAGTTCTTC

D gene: TRBD2
V gene: TRBV7-2
J gene: TRBJ2-5
clone size: NA
CDR3 protein: CASRPSGGETQYF
CDR3 DNA: TGTGCCAGCAGACCGTCGGGGGGAGAGACCCAGTACTTC

D gene: NA
V gene: TRBV5-4
J gene: TRBJ2-3
clone size: few
CDR3 protein: CASSLGEHPDTQYF
CDR3 DNA: TGTGCCAGCAGCTTGGGTGAGCATCCAGATACGCAGTATTTT

D gene: NA
V gene: TRBV19
J gene: TRBJ2-3
clone size: NA
CDR3 protein: CASSSSGYSTDTQYF
CDR3 DNA: TGTGCCAGTAGTTCGTCAGGGTACTCGACAGATACGCAGTATTTT

D gene: NA
V gene: TRBV5-1
J gene: TRBJ1-3
clone size: NA
CDR3 protein: CASRSGASGNTIYF
CDR3 DNA: TGCGCCAGCAGATCAGGTGCCTCTGGAAACACCATATATTTT

D gene: TRBD1
V gene: TRBV9
J gene: TRBJ2-2
clone size: NA
CDR3 protein: CASSVEGAGGELFF
CDR3 DNA: TGTGCCAGCAGCGTAGAGGGGGCCGGCGGGGAGCTGTTTTTT

D gene: TRBD2
V gene: TRBV2
J gene: TRBJ2-3
clone size: NA
CDR3 protein: CASNKRGTSGSKEDTQYF
CDR3 DNA: TGTGCCAGCAATAAAAGGGGTACTAGCGGGAGTAAGGAAGATACGCAGTATTTT

D gene: NA
V gene: TRBV11-2
J gene: TRBJ1-5
clone size: NA
CDR3 protein: CASSPRGHNQPQHF
CDR3 DNA: TGTGCCAGCAGCCCCAGGGGCCACAATCAGCCCCAGCATTTT

D gene: NA
V gene: TRBV11-2
J gene: TRBJ2-5
clone size: NA
CDR3 protein: CASSLALQETQYF
CDR3 DNA: TGTGCCAGCAGCTTAGCCCTGCAAGAGACCCAGTACTTC

D gene: NA
V gene: TRBV18
J gene: TRBJ1-4
clone size: NA
CDR3 protein: CASSPKPGNNEKLFF
CDR3 DNA: TGTGCCAGCTCACCGAAGCCGGGAAATAATGAAAAACTGTTTTTT

D gene: NA
V gene: TRBV15
J gene: TRBJ1-2
clone size: NA
CDR3 protein: CATSRDQTVYGYTF
CDR3 DNA: TGTGCCACCAGCAGAGACCAGACAGTTTATGGCTACACCTTC

D gene: TRBD2
V gene: TRBV4-3
J gene: TRBJ2-7
clone size: NA
CDR3 protein: CASSQEFAGGSYEQYF
CDR3 DNA: TGCGCCAGCAGCCAAGAGTTTGCGGGAGGGTCCTACGAGCAGTACTTC

D gene: TRBD1
V gene: TRBV5-1
J gene: TRBJ2-7
clone size: NA
CDR3 protein: CASSRQTGGGISYEQYF
CDR3 DNA: TGCGCCAGCAGCCGCCAGACAGGGGGCGGTATCTCCTACGAGCAGTACTTC

D gene: TRBD2
V gene: TRBV2
J gene: TRBJ2-1
clone size: NA
CDR3 protein: CASRSSGRGFEQFF
CDR3 DNA: TGTGCCAGCCGCTCTAGCGGGAGAGGGTTTGAGCAGTTCTTC

D gene: TRBD1
V gene: TRBV5-1
J gene: TRBJ2-3
clone size: NA
CDR3 protein: CASSLLGQYTSTDTQYF
CDR3 DNA: TGCGCCAGCAGCTTGCTGGGACAGTATACTAGCACAGATACGCAGTATTTT

D gene: NA
V gene: TRBV24-1
J gene: TRBJ2-1
clone size: NA
CDR3 protein: CATSDLTYNEQFF
CDR3 DNA: TGTGCCACCAGTGACCTAACCTACAATGAGCAGTTCTTC

D gene: NA
V gene: TRBV7-2
J gene: TRBJ1-1
clone size: NA
CDR3 protein: CASSLVRLTVGGLGTEAFF
CDR3 DNA: TGTGCCAGCAGCTTAGTTAGGTTGACAGTGGGGGGTTTGGGCACTGAAGCTTTCTTT

D gene: TRBD1
V gene: TRBV4-3
J gene: TRBJ1-2
clone size: once
CDR3 protein: CASSSQTGAGYTF
CDR3 DNA: TGCGCCAGCAGCTCTCAAACAGGGGCTGGCTACACCTTC

D gene: NA
V gene: TRBV7-2
J gene: TRBJ2-5
clone size: NA
CDR3 protein: CASRGRESVGETQYF
CDR3 DNA: TGTGCCTCCCGGGGGCGGGAGAGTGTGGGAGAGACCCAGTACTTC

D gene: TRBD1
V gene: TRBV3-1/TRBV3-2
J gene: TRBJ2-6
clone size: NA
CDR3 protein: CASSQEGDRGNGANVLTF
CDR3 DNA: TGTGCCAGCAGCCAAGAAGGGGACAGGGGAAACGGGGCCAACGTCCTGACTTTC

D gene: NA
V gene: TRBV28
J gene: TRBJ2-5
clone size: NA
CDR3 protein: CASSLPQEETQYF
CDR3 DNA: TGTGCCAGCAGTTTACCCCAGGAAGAGACCCAGTACTTC

D gene: NA
V gene: TRBV6-6
J gene: TRBJ2-2
clone size: few
CDR3 protein: CASIDKGTNTGELFF
CDR3 DNA: TGTGCCAGCATCGATAAGGGGACGAACACCGGGGAGCTGTTTTTT

D gene: NA
V gene: TRBV19
J gene: TRBJ1-5
clone size: NA
CDR3 protein: CASNPLATIGSNQPQHF
CDR3 DNA: TGTGCCAGTAATCCCCTAGCGACTATTGGGAGCAATCAGCCCCAGCATTTT

D gene: TRBD2
V gene: TRBV7-2
J gene: TRBJ2-5
clone size: NA
CDR3 protein: CASSLSPSGEETQYF
CDR3 DNA: TGTGCCAGCAGTTTAAGCCCTAGCGGCGAAGAGACCCAGTACTTC

D gene: NA
V gene: TRBV7-2
J gene: TRBJ1-6
clone size: NA
CDR3 protein: CASSPDQGKNSPLHF
CDR3 DNA: TGTGCCAGCAGCCCAGATCAGGGGAAGAATTCACCCCTCCACTTT

D gene: TRBD1
V gene: TRBV7-2
J gene: TRBJ2-7
clone size: NA
CDR3 protein: CASSSTYQGAEQYF
CDR3 DNA: TGTGCCAGCAGCTCAACATATCAGGGGGCCGAGCAGTACTTC

D gene: NA
V gene: TRBV4-2
J gene: TRBJ1-3
clone size: NA
CDR3 protein: CASSQDFGLSGNTIYF
CDR3 DNA: TGTGCCAGCAGCCAAGATTTTGGGCTCTCTGGAAACACCATATATTTT

D gene: TRBD1
V gene: TRBV19
J gene: TRBJ1-2
clone size: NA
CDR3 protein: CASSTTGGGGGYTF
CDR3 DNA: TGTGCCAGTAGTACCACAGGGGGCGGAGGTGGCTACACCTTC

D gene: TRBD2
V gene: TRBV13
J gene: TRBJ2-7
clone size: NA
CDR3 protein: CASSSGLAESSYEQYF
CDR3 DNA: TGTGCCAGCAGCTCGGGACTAGCGGAGAGCTCCTACGAGCAGTACTTC

D gene: TRBD1
V gene: TRBV6-5
J gene: TRBJ1-2
clone size: NA
CDR3 protein: CASRQTGRPYGYTF
CDR3 DNA: TGTGCCAGCAGGCAGACAGGGAGGCCTTATGGCTACACCTTC

D gene: NA
V gene: TRBV3-1/TRBV3-2
J gene: TRBJ2-5
clone size: NA
CDR3 protein: CASSQDRGSGEETQYF
CDR3 DNA: TGTGCCAGCAGCCAAGATCGGGGGAGTGGGGAAGAGACCCAGTACTTC

D gene: NA
V gene: TRBV7-9
J gene: TRBJ1-1
clone size: NA
CDR3 protein: CASSPRTSAFEAFF
CDR3 DNA: TGTGCCAGCAGCCCTAGAACAAGCGCCTTTGAAGCTTTCTTT

D gene: NA
V gene: TRBV4-1
J gene: TRBJ2-3
clone size: NA
CDR3 protein: CASSQGELGWDTQYF
CDR3 DNA: TGCGCCAGCAGCCAAGGGGAGCTCGGGTGGGATACGCAGTATTTT

D gene: NA
V gene: TRBV7-9
J gene: TRBJ1-1
clone size: NA
CDR3 protein: CASSFSGIPEAFF
CDR3 DNA: TGTGCCAGCAGCTTCTCAGGGATCCCTGAAGCTTTCTTT

D gene: TRBD1
V gene: TRBV29-1
J gene: TRBJ2-5
clone size: NA
CDR3 protein: CSVGDRGETQYF
CDR3 DNA: TGCAGCGTCGGTGACAGGGGAGAGACCCAGTACTTC

D gene: NA
V gene: TRBV24-1
J gene: TRBJ1-1
clone size: NA
CDR3 protein: CATSDSDSFEAFF
CDR3 DNA: TGTGCCACCAGTGATTCCGACAGCTTCGAAGCTTTCTTT

D gene: TRBD1
V gene: TRBV5-5
J gene: TRBJ2-5
clone size: NA
CDR3 protein: CASSLATGGLAAETQYF
CDR3 DNA: TGTGCCAGCAGCTTGGCGACAGGGGGCCTAGCGGCAGAGACCCAGTACTTC

D gene: NA
V gene: TRBV27
J gene: TRBJ2-7
clone size: few
CDR3 protein: CASSLAPRYEQYF
CDR3 DNA: TGTGCCAGCAGTTTAGCGCCCAGGTACGAGCAGTACTTC

D gene: NA
V gene: TRBV9
J gene: TRBJ2-3
clone size: NA
CDR3 protein: CASNYTDTQYF
CDR3 DNA: TGTGCCAGCAACTACACAGATACGCAGTATTTT

D gene: TRBD1
V gene: TRBV28
J gene: TRBJ2-3
clone size: NA
CDR3 protein: CASSLLGQAGDTQYF
CDR3 DNA: TGTGCCAGCAGTTTATTAGGACAGGCCGGGGATACGCAGTATTTT

D gene: NA
V gene: TRBV5-1
J gene: TRBJ2-1
clone size: NA
CDR3 protein: CASSPFGEISYNEQFF
CDR3 DNA: TGCGCCAGCAGTCCCTTTGGGGAGATCTCCTACAATGAGCAGTTCTTC

D gene: TRBD1
V gene: TRBV5-1
J gene: TRBJ1-1
clone size: NA
CDR3 protein: CASSRDRLGNTEAFF
CDR3 DNA: TGCGCCAGCAGTCGGGACAGGTTGGGAAACACTGAAGCTTTCTTT

D gene: NA
V gene: TRBV11-3
J gene: TRBJ1-2
clone size: NA
CDR3 protein: CASSLGLNYGYTF
CDR3 DNA: TGTGCCAGCAGCTTGGGACTGAACTATGGCTACACCTTC

D gene: TRBD1
V gene: TRBV5-1
J gene: TRBJ1-3
clone size: NA
CDR3 protein: CASSSGTGKDSGNTIYF
CDR3 DNA: TGCGCCAGCAGCTCCGGGACAGGGAAAGACTCTGGAAACACCATATATTTT

D gene: NA
V gene: TRBV7-3
J gene: TRBJ2-1
clone size: NA
CDR3 protein: CASSSWDSPEQFF
CDR3 DNA: TGTGCCAGCAGCTCCTGGGACTCCCCAGAGCAGTTCTTC

D gene: NA
V gene: TRBV7-3
J gene: TRBJ2-1
clone size: NA
CDR3 protein: CASSPTGASYNEQFF
CDR3 DNA: TGTGCCAGCAGCCCAACAGGCGCATCCTACAATGAGCAGTTCTTC

D gene: TRBD2
V gene: TRBV27
J gene: TRBJ2-3
clone size: NA
CDR3 protein: CASSPGLAGADTQYF
CDR3 DNA: TGTGCCAGCAGTCCGGGACTAGCGGGAGCAGATACGCAGTATTTT

D gene: NA
V gene: TRBV30
J gene: TRBJ1-1
clone size: NA
CDR3 protein: CAWSLVGGEAFF
CDR3 DNA: TGTGCCTGGAGTCTCGTGGGGGGAGAAGCTTTCTTT

D gene: TRBD2
V gene: TRBV12-5
J gene: TRBJ2-5
clone size: NA
CDR3 protein: CASGLGQREYEETQYF
CDR3 DNA: TGTGCTAGTGGTTTGGGACAGCGGGAGTACGAAGAGACCCAGTACTTC

D gene: NA
V gene: TRBV25-1
J gene: TRBJ1-4
clone size: NA
CDR3 protein: CASSAGSWDEKLFF
CDR3 DNA: TGTGCCAGCAGTGCAGGATCCTGGGATGAAAAACTGTTTTTT

D gene: TRBD1
V gene: TRBV2
J gene: TRBJ1-4
clone size: NA
CDR3 protein: CASSPGTVNEKLFF
CDR3 DNA: TGTGCCAGCAGCCCCGGGACAGTCAATGAAAAACTGTTTTTT